This is a list of T cell receptor beta chains from one sample in a study of OX40 agonist ivuxolimab in advanced cancers. Profiled with immunoSEQ multiplex PCR; TCRdb holds only in-frame clones, not every one. The sample has about 61,000 clones; under 90% are singletons. The starting material was CD4+ or CD8+ T cells sorted from blood, obtained in a trial of the OX40 agonist ivuxolimab. These receptors were taken from an adult with an advanced solid tumor such as melanoma, head and neck, liver or kidney cancer. The CDR3 runs from the conserved cysteine through the conserved F or W. The D gene is left open where the match is weak. Where a row states a size, it is once, few, many or the class of an expanded clone; other rows omit it.

j_call: TRBJ1-1
v_call: TRBV18
clone_size: NA
d_call: NA
cdr3_nt: TGTGCCAGCTCACCACGGCAGATAACTGAAGCTTTCTTT
cdr3_aa: CASSPRQITEAFF

j_call: TRBJ2-5
v_call: TRBV5-4
clone_size: once
d_call: TRBD2
cdr3_nt: TGTGCCAGCAGCTCCGGGACTAGCGGGAGCGCAGGAGAGACCCAGTACTTC
cdr3_aa: CASSSGTSGSAGETQYF

j_call: TRBJ1-5
v_call: TRBV2
clone_size: NA
d_call: NA
cdr3_nt: TGTGCCAGCAGTAGCGGAGGCAGGGTGGATCAGCCCCAGCATTTT
cdr3_aa: CASSSGGRVDQPQHF

j_call: TRBJ1-5
v_call: TRBV30
clone_size: NA
d_call: NA
cdr3_nt: TGTGCCTGGAGTCGAGCAGGGTTATCGCAGCCCCAGCATTTT
cdr3_aa: CAWSRAGLSQPQHF

j_call: TRBJ2-5
v_call: TRBV11-2
clone_size: NA
d_call: NA
cdr3_nt: TGTGCCAGCAGCTTAGGAGCCGGGCCCCAAGAGACCCAGTACTTC
cdr3_aa: CASSLGAGPQETQYF

j_call: TRBJ1-5
v_call: TRBV19
clone_size: NA
d_call: NA
cdr3_nt: TGTGCCAGTAGTTCACGGGGGTTGTGGGACAATCAGCCCCAGCATTTT
cdr3_aa: CASSSRGLWDNQPQHF

j_call: TRBJ2-7
v_call: TRBV5-1
clone_size: once
d_call: TRBD1
cdr3_nt: TGCGCCAGGACCTGGGCGACAGGGTGCTACGAGCAGTACTTC
cdr3_aa: CARTWATGCYEQYF

j_call: TRBJ2-5
v_call: TRBV7-2
clone_size: NA
d_call: NA
cdr3_nt: TGTGCCAGCAGCTTACGCAGGGGGGGCGAGACCCAGTACTTC
cdr3_aa: CASSLRRGGETQYF

j_call: TRBJ2-3
v_call: TRBV5-1
clone_size: NA
d_call: TRBD2
cdr3_nt: TGCGCCAGCAGCCTCCTAGCGGCTAGCACAGATACGCAGTATTTT
cdr3_aa: CASSLLAASTDTQYF

j_call: TRBJ2-5
v_call: TRBV7-9
clone_size: NA
d_call: TRBD1
cdr3_nt: TGTGCCAGCAGCTCCGGGACAGGGGGCCGGGAAGAGACCCAGTACTTC
cdr3_aa: CASSSGTGGREETQYF

j_call: TRBJ2-1
v_call: TRBV27
clone_size: NA
d_call: NA
cdr3_nt: TGTGCCAGCAGTATCCAGGGCAGGCCGCAGTTCTTC
cdr3_aa: CASSIQGRPQFF

j_call: TRBJ2-5
v_call: TRBV9
clone_size: NA
d_call: NA
cdr3_nt: TGTGCCAGCAGCGTAGTAGGACTCCTGCCCCCGGAGACCCAGTACTTC
cdr3_aa: CASSVVGLLPPETQYF

j_call: TRBJ2-3
v_call: TRBV4-1
clone_size: NA
d_call: NA
cdr3_nt: TGCGCCAGCAGCCAAGATGTGCAGCGCCGCTCCACAGATACGCAGTATTTT
cdr3_aa: CASSQDVQRRSTDTQYF

j_call: TRBJ1-5
v_call: TRBV28
clone_size: NA
d_call: NA
cdr3_nt: TGTGCCACGGAGAGGGGGGGCAATCAGCCCCAGCATTTT
cdr3_aa: CATERGGNQPQHF

j_call: TRBJ1-3
v_call: TRBV30
clone_size: few
d_call: NA
cdr3_nt: TGTGCCTGGAGTTTGACCGGCTCTGGAAACACCATATATTTT
cdr3_aa: CAWSLTGSGNTIYF

j_call: TRBJ2-5
v_call: TRBV2
clone_size: many
d_call: NA
cdr3_nt: TGTGCCAGCAGCCTTGGACAGAAAGAGACCCAGTACTTC
cdr3_aa: CASSLGQKETQYF

j_call: TRBJ2-6
v_call: TRBV6-6
clone_size: few
d_call: NA
cdr3_nt: TGTGCCAGCAACACCGGGGAATCCGGGGCCAACGTCCTGACTTTC
cdr3_aa: CASNTGESGANVLTF

j_call: TRBJ2-2
v_call: TRBV4-1
clone_size: NA
d_call: NA
cdr3_nt: TGCGCCAGCAGCCAAGATCAATGGGCCCGGGGGAACACCGGGGAGCTGTTTTTT
cdr3_aa: CASSQDQWARGNTGELFF

j_call: TRBJ2-1
v_call: TRBV29-1
clone_size: NA
d_call: NA
cdr3_nt: TGCAGCGTTGCACAGGGTTCCTACAATGAGCAGTTCTTC
cdr3_aa: CSVAQGSYNEQFF

j_call: TRBJ2-1
v_call: TRBV28
clone_size: NA
d_call: NA
cdr3_nt: TGTGCCAGCAGTTTTTTGTTTAAGGGGAGCTCCTACAATGAGCAGTTCTTC
cdr3_aa: CASSFLFKGSSYNEQFF

j_call: TRBJ1-3
v_call: TRBV5-1
clone_size: NA
d_call: NA
cdr3_nt: TGCGCCAGCAGCCCGACGAGCTCTGGAAACACCATATATTTT
cdr3_aa: CASSPTSSGNTIYF

j_call: TRBJ1-2
v_call: TRBV19
clone_size: few
d_call: NA
cdr3_nt: TGTGCCAGTAGTGCAGACCAATCTCTGGCTGGCTACACCTTC
cdr3_aa: CASSADQSLAGYTF

j_call: TRBJ2-2
v_call: TRBV7-3
clone_size: NA
d_call: NA
cdr3_nt: TGTGCCAGCAGCTTAACCCTGACTGAGAACACCGGGGAGCTGTTTTTT
cdr3_aa: CASSLTLTENTGELFF

j_call: TRBJ2-1
v_call: TRBV9
clone_size: NA
d_call: TRBD2
cdr3_nt: TGTGCCAGCAGCGTAGCGGGAGGGTTAAATGAGCAGTTCTTC
cdr3_aa: CASSVAGGLNEQFF

j_call: TRBJ2-3
v_call: TRBV10-3
clone_size: NA
d_call: TRBD2
cdr3_nt: TGTGCCATCAGCCCCGGGATAGCGGGGTGGGCAGATACGCAGTATTTT
cdr3_aa: CAISPGIAGWADTQYF

j_call: TRBJ1-5
v_call: TRBV2
clone_size: NA
d_call: NA
cdr3_nt: TGTGCCAGCAGTGGACAGTATAGCAATCAGCCCCAGCATTTT
cdr3_aa: CASSGQYSNQPQHF

j_call: TRBJ2-4
v_call: TRBV28
clone_size: NA
d_call: NA
cdr3_nt: TGTGCCAGCATTTCCGGGAGCCCGGGCATTCAGTACTTC
cdr3_aa: CASISGSPGIQYF

j_call: TRBJ2-7
v_call: TRBV5-8
clone_size: NA
d_call: TRBD1
cdr3_nt: TGTGCCAGCAGTTACGACAGGGGCGGGTACGAGCAGTACTTC
cdr3_aa: CASSYDRGGYEQYF

j_call: TRBJ1-6
v_call: TRBV6-4
clone_size: NA
d_call: NA
cdr3_nt: TGTGCCAGCAGATCATCCGCGGGGTCCTATAATTCACCCCTCCACTTT
cdr3_aa: CASRSSAGSYNSPLHF

j_call: TRBJ2-7
v_call: TRBV5-4
clone_size: NA
d_call: TRBD2
cdr3_nt: TGTGCCAGCAGCTTGGGCGGGAGGAGGTACGAGCAGTACTTC
cdr3_aa: CASSLGGRRYEQYF

j_call: TRBJ2-1
v_call: TRBV6-1
clone_size: NA
d_call: NA
cdr3_nt: TGTGCCAGCAGAGGGGGAAGGGGCGCCCTCAATGAGCAGTTCTTC
cdr3_aa: CASRGGRGALNEQFF

j_call: TRBJ2-5
v_call: TRBV11-2
clone_size: NA
d_call: NA
cdr3_nt: TGTGCCAGCAGCTTCCGGGAGACCCAGTACTTC
cdr3_aa: CASSFRETQYF

j_call: TRBJ2-7
v_call: TRBV10-3
clone_size: NA
d_call: NA
cdr3_nt: TGTGCCATGGGGGGGGCTAGCGGTTCCTACGAGCAGTACTTC
cdr3_aa: CAMGGASGSYEQYF

j_call: TRBJ1-6
v_call: TRBV19
clone_size: NA
d_call: TRBD1
cdr3_nt: TGTGCCAGTAGTCCCAACAGGGGTCGGGGGGATAATTCACCCCTCCACTTT
cdr3_aa: CASSPNRGRGDNSPLHF

j_call: TRBJ2-5
v_call: TRBV11-2
clone_size: NA
d_call: NA
cdr3_nt: TGTGCCAGCAGCCCGTCTCCGGGAGAGCAAGAGACCCAGTACTTC
cdr3_aa: CASSPSPGEQETQYF

j_call: TRBJ2-2
v_call: TRBV19
clone_size: NA
d_call: TRBD2
cdr3_nt: TGTGCCAGTAGGGTAGCGGGAAGTACCGGGGAGCTGTTTTTT
cdr3_aa: CASRVAGSTGELFF

j_call: TRBJ2-2
v_call: TRBV10-3
clone_size: NA
d_call: NA
cdr3_nt: TGTGCCGCTCGGGGGACGAACACCGGGGAGCTGTTTTTT
cdr3_aa: CAARGTNTGELFF

j_call: TRBJ2-1
v_call: TRBV9
clone_size: NA
d_call: NA
cdr3_nt: TGTGCCAGCAGCGTAGGGGTAGCGGCATACAATGAGCAGTTCTTC
cdr3_aa: CASSVGVAAYNEQFF

j_call: TRBJ2-2
v_call: TRBV5-1
clone_size: few
d_call: NA
cdr3_nt: TGCGCCAGCAGAGGCTGGGAGGGGGCAGGCGGCGGGGAGCTGTTTTTT
cdr3_aa: CASRGWEGAGGGELFF

j_call: TRBJ1-1
v_call: TRBV10-2
clone_size: NA
d_call: TRBD1
cdr3_nt: TGCGCCAGCAGTGATTTCTCATACAGGGGGAAAGGTAACACTGAAGCTTTCTTT
cdr3_aa: CASSDFSYRGKGNTEAFF

j_call: TRBJ1-2
v_call: TRBV2
clone_size: NA
d_call: NA
cdr3_nt: TGTGCCAGCAGAGGGTTAGACTTCGGTGGCTACACCTTC
cdr3_aa: CASRGLDFGGYTF

j_call: TRBJ1-1
v_call: TRBV5-1
clone_size: NA
d_call: NA
cdr3_nt: TGCGCCAGCAGCTTGGAGCCGTTCGGGGGCTCCTCCGGAACTGAAGCTTTCTTT
cdr3_aa: CASSLEPFGGSSGTEAFF

j_call: TRBJ2-2
v_call: TRBV7-8
clone_size: few
d_call: NA
cdr3_nt: TGTGCCATCATGACCGGGACCAACACCGGGGAGCTGTTTTTT
cdr3_aa: CAIMTGTNTGELFF

j_call: TRBJ1-5
v_call: TRBV19
clone_size: NA
d_call: NA
cdr3_nt: TGTGCCAGTAGTACCCAGTGGAGGGGCTACAATCAGCCCCAGCATTTT
cdr3_aa: CASSTQWRGYNQPQHF

j_call: TRBJ2-5
v_call: TRBV4-2
clone_size: NA
d_call: NA
cdr3_nt: TGTGCCAGCAGCCAAGATCCGACGGAAGGGGAGGCCCAGTACTTC
cdr3_aa: CASSQDPTEGEAQYF

j_call: TRBJ2-1
v_call: TRBV21-1
clone_size: NA
d_call: NA
cdr3_nt: TGTGCCAGCAGCAAGCGGCGGTCCCCGGATGAGCAGTTCTTC
cdr3_aa: CASSKRRSPDEQFF

j_call: TRBJ2-1
v_call: TRBV11-2
clone_size: NA
d_call: NA
cdr3_nt: TGTGCCAGCAGCCCCCGTAGAGTCGCCATCTACAATGAGCAGTTCTTC
cdr3_aa: CASSPRRVAIYNEQFF